This section outlines one T cell receptor beta chain sequence together with its context. The sample comes from a study of metastatic and nonmetastatic thyroid tumors. CDR1 is MNHEY and CDR2 is SVGEGT in the germline V gene. V lost 0 bases and J lost 0, with 18 bases in between. This CDR3 contains 19 residues. Using MiXCR, TCRdb reanalyzed the PCR reads. The sample lists over 50,000 clones, 30% occurring once. Each patient came to thyroid surgery without any prior treatment (of any kind). The sequencing input was blood. This clonotype originated in a female donor with papillary thyroid cancer or a benign thyroid nodule (not recorded which). Some clones in this sample may be carry-over from other donors' samples. The J gene is TRBJ1-3, the V gene TRBV6-2 or TRBV6-3; the D is unclear. The CDR3 reads CASSYSTQPAAISGNTIYF. CDR3 nucleotides: TGTGCCAGCAGTTACTCAACCCAGCCCGCGGCGATCTCTGGAAACACCATATATTTT.